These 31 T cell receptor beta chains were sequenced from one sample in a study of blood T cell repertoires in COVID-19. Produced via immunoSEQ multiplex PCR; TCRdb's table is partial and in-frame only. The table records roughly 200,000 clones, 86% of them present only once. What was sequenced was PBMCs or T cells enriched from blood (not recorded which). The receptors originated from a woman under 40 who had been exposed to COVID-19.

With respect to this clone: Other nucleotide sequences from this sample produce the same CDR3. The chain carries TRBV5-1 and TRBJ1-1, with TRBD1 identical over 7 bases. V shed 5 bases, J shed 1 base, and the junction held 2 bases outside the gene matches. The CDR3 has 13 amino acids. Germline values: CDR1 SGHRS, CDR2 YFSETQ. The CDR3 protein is CASSRQGNTEAFF. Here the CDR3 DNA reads TGCGCCAGCAGTCGACAGGGGAACACTGAAGCTTTCTTT.

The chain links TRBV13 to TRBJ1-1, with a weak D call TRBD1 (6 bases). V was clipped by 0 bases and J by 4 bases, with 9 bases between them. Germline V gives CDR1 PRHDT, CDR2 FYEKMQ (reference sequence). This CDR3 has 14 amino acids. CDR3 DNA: TGTGCCAGCAGCTTAGGGAGACAGGCCACTGAAGCTTTCTTT. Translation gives CASSLGRQATEAFF.

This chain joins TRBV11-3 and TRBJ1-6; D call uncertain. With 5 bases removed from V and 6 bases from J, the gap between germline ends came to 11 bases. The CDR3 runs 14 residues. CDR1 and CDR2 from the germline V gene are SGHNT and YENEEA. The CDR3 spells CASSARDLNSPLHF. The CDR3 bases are TGTGCCAGCAGCGCCCGGGATCTTAATTCACCCCTCCACTTT. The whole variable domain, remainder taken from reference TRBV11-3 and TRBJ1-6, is EAGVVQSPRYKIIEKKQPVAFWCNPISGHNTLYWYLQNLGQGPELLIRYENEEAVDDSQLPKDRFSAERLKGVDSTLKIQPAELGDSAVYLCASSARDLNSPLHFGNGTRLTVT.

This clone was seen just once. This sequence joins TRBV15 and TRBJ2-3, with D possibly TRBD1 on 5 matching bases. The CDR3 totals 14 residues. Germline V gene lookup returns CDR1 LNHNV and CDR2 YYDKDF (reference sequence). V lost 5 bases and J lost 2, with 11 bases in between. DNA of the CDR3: TGTGCCACCAGCCAGGGTGCACACACAGATACGCAGTATTTT. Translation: CATSQGAHTDTQYF.

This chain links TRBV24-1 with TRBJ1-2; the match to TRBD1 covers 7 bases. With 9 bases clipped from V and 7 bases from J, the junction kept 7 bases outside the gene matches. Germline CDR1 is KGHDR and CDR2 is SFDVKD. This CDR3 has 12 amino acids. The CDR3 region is CATGRAGGGYTF. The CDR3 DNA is TGTGCCACCGGACGAGCAGGGGGTGGCTACACCTTC.

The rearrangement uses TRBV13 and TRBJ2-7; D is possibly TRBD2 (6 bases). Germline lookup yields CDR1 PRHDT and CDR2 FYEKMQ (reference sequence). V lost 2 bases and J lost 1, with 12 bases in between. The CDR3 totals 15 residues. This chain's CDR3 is CASSLRDSVSYEQYF. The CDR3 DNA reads TGTGCCAGCAGCTTAAGGGACTCCGTTTCCTACGAGCAGTACTTC.

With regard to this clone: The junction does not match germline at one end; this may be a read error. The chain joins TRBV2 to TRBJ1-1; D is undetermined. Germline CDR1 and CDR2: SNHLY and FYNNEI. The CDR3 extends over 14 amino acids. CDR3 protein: CASSGLDGNTEAFF. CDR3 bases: TGTGCCAGTAGTGGACTCGACGGGAACACTGAAGCTTTCTTT.

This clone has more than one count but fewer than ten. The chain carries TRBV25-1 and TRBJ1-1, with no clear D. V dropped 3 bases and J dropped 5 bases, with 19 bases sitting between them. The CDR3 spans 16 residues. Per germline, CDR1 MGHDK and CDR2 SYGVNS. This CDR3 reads CASSDSESIRRTEAFF. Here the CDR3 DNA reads TGTGCCAGCAGTGACTCCGAATCAATCCGGAGGACTGAAGCTTTCTTT.

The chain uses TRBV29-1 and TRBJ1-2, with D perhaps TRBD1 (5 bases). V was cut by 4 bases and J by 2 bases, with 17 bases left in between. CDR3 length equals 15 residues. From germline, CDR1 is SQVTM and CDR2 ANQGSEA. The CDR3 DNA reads TGCAGCGTTGGATTGCCGGGACTTCGCAACTATGGCTACACCTTC. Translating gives CSVGLPGLRNYGYTF.

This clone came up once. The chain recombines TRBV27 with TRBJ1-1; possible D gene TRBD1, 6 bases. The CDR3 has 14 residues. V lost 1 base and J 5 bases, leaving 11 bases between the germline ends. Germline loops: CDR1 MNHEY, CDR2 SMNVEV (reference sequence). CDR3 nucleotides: TGTGCCAGCAGTTTATTAGGGGGGGCAACTGAAGCTTTCTTT. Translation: CASSLLGGATEAFF.

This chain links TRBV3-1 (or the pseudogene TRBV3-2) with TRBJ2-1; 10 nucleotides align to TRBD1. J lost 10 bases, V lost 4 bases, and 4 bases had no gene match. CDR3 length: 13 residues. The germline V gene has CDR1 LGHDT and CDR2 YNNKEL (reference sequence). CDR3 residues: CASSRRTGGEQFF. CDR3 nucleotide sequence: TGTGCCAGCAGCCGCCGGACAGGGGGGGAGCAGTTCTTC.

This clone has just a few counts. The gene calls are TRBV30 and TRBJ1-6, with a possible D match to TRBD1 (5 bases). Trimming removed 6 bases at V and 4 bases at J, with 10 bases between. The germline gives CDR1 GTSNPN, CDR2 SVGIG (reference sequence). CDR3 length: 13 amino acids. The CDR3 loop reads CACQRGYNSPLHF. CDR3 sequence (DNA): TGTGCCTGTCAGCGGGGGTATAATTCACCCCTCCACTTT.

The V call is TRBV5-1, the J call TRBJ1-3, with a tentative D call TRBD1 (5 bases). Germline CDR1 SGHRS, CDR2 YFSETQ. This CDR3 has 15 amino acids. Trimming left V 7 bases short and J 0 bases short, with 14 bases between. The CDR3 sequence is CASAGGTTSGNTIYF. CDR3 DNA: TGCGCCAGCGCGGGGGGGACTACCTCTGGAAACACCATATATTTT.

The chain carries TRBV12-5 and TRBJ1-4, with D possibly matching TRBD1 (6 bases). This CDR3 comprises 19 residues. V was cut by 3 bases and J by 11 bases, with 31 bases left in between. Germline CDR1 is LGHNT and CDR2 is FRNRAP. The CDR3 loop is CASGFSRTSQGLAGWKLFF. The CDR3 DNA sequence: TGTGCTAGTGGTTTCTCACGAACATCACAGGGTTTGGCCGGTTGGAAACTGTTTTTT. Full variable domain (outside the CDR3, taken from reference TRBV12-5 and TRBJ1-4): DARVTQTPRHKVTEMGQEVTMRCQPILGHNTVFWYRQTMMQGLELLAYFRNRAPLDDSGMPKDRFSAEMPDATLATLKIQPSEPRDSAVYFCASGFSRTSQGLAGWKLFFGSGTQLSVL.

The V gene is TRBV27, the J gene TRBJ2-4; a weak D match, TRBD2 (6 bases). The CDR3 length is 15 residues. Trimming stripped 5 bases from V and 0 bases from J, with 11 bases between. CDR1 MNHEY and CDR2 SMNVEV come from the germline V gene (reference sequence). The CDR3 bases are TGTGCCAGCAGTGCGGGGTGGACAGCCAAAAACATTCAGTACTTC. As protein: CASSAGWTAKNIQYF.

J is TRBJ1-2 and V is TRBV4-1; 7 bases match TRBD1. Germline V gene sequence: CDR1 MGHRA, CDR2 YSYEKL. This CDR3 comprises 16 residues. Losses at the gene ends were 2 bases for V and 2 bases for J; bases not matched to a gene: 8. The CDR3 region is CASSQYRQGINYGYTF. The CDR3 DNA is TGCGCCAGCAGCCAATACCGACAGGGAATAAACTATGGCTACACCTTC.

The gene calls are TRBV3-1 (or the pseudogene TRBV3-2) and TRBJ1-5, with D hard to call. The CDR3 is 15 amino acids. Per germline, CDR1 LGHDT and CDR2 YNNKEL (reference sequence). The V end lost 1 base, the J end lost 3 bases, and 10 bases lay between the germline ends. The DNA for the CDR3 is TGTGCCAGCAGCCAAGGTGTACGGGACAATCAGCCCCAGCATTTT. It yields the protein CASSQGVRDNQPQHF.

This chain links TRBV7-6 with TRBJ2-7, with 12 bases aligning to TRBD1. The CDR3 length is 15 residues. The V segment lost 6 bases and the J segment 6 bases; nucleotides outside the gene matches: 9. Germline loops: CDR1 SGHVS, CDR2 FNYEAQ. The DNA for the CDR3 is TGTGCCAGCAGGACCGGGACAGGGGGCCTCGGCGAGCAGTACTTC. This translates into CASRTGTGGLGEQYF.

The CDR3 sequence is CASSLGGGETYNEQFF. CDR3 DNA sequence: TGTGCCAGCAGCTTAGGAGGGGGGGAAACCTACAATGAGCAGTTCTTC. V and J are TRBV11-2 and TRBJ2-1; a possible D gene is TRBD2 (7 bases). CDR1 and CDR2 from the germline V gene are SGHAT and FQNNGV. The CDR3 loop spans 16 amino acids. The V end was cut by 1 base, the J end by 2 bases, with 12 bases between.

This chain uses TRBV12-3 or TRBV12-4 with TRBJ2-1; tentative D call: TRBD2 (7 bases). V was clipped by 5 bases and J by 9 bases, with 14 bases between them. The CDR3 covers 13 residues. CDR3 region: CASSTTGGREQFF. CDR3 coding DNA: TGTGCCAGCAGTACCACGGGGGGCCGTGAGCAGTTCTTC.

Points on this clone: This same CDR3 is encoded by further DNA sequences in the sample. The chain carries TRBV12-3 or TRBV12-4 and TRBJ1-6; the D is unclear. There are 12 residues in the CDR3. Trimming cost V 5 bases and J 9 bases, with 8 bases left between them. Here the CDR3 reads CASSPGSSPLHF. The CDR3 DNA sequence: TGTGCCAGCAGTCCCGGGAGTTCACCCCTCCACTTT.

CDR3 nucleotides: TGTGCCAGCAGTTTAGTTACTCCTCCCGCCGGGACAGACAATGAGCAGTTCTTC. It yields the protein CASSLVTPPAGTDNEQFF. This chain links TRBV28 with TRBJ2-1; 7 bases agree with TRBD1. Germline CDR1 is MDHEN and CDR2 is SYDVKM. With 2 bases clipped from V and 5 bases from J, the junction kept 15 bases outside the gene matches. There are 18 residues in the CDR3.

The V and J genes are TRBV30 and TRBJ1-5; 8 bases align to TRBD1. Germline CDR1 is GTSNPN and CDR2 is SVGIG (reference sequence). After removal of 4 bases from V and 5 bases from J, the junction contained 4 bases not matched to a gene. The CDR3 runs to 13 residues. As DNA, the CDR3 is TGTGCCTGGACAGGACAGGGAGATCAGCCCCAGCATTTT. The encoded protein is CAWTGQGDQPQHF.

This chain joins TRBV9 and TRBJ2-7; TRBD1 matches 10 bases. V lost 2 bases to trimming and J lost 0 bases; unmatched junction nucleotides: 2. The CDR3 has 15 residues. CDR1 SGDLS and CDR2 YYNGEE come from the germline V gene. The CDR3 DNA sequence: TGTGCCAGCAGCGTGGGACAGGGGACCTCCTACGAGCAGTACTTC. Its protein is CASSVGQGTSYEQYF.

CDR3 DNA sequence: TGCGCCAGCAGCTTGGAGGCAGGGGTTGGTTCACCCCTCCACTTT. Encoded protein: CASSLEAGVGSPLHF. V usage is TRBV5-1 and J usage is TRBJ1-6, with a weak D call TRBD1 (6 bases). The CDR3 loop spans 15 amino acids. The germline V gene encodes CDR1 SGHRS and CDR2 YFSETQ. Trimming stripped 0 bases from V and 9 bases from J, with 13 bases between.

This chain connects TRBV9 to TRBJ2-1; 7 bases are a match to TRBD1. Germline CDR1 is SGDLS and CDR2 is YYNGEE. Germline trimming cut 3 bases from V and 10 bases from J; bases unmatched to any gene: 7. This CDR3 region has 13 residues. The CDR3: CASSGNRGEEQFF. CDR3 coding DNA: TGTGCCAGCAGCGGAAACAGGGGAGAGGAGCAGTTCTTC.

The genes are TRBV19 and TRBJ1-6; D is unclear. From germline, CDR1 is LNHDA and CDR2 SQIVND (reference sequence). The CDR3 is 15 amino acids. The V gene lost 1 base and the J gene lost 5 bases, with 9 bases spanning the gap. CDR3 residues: CASSIGNYHNSPLHF. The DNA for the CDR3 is TGTGCCAGTAGTATAGGCAACTATCATAATTCACCCCTCCACTTT.

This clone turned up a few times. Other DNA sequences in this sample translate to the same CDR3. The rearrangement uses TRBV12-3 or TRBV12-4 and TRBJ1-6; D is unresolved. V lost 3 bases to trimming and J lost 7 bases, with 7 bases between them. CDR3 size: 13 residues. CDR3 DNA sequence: TGTGCCAGCAGTTTCTTGGGCAATTCACCCCTCCACTTT. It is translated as CASSFLGNSPLHF.

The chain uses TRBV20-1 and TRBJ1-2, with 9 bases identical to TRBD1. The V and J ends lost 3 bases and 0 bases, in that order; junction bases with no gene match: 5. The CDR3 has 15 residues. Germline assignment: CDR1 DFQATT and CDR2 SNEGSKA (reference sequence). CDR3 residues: CSASNRGLTNYGYTF. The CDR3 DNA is TGCAGTGCTAGTAACAGGGGGCTCACTAACTATGGCTACACCTTC.

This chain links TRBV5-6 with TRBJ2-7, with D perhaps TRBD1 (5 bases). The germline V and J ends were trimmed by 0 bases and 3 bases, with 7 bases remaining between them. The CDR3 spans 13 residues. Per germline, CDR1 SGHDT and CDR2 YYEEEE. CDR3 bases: TGTGCCAGCAGCTTGGGGACATACTACGAGCAGTACTTC. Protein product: CASSLGTYYEQYF.

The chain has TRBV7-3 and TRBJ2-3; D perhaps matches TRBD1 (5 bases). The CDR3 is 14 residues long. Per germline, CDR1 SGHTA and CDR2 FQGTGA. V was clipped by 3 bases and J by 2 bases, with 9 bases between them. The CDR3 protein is CASSFGAVTDTQYF. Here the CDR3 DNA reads TGTGCCAGCAGCTTTGGGGCCGTCACAGATACGCAGTATTTT. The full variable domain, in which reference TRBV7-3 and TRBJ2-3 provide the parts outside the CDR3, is GAGVSQTPSNKVTEKGKYVELRCDPISGHTALYWYRQSLGQGPEFLIYFQGTGAADDSGLPNDRFFAVRPEGSVSTLKIQRTERGDSAVYLCASSFGAVTDTQYFGPGTRLTVL.